The rows below give T cell receptor beta chains drawn from one sample of a study of regulatory T cells in long-lasting Graves disease. TCRdb re-called the multiplex PCR reads with MiXCR, one entry per CDR3 protein. Of around 450,000 distinct CDR3 sequences listed, 15% to 20% are singletons. These data were likewise used in another study, on T cells in Graves' hyperthyroidism and ophthalmopathy.

Sequences were derived from peripheral blood mononuclear cells (PBMCs), sampled at new diagnosis, from a patient treated with antithyroid drugs. These TCRs come from a man in his forties or fifties with Graves disease. Both conserved end residues are part of each CDR3. D genes are given only for firm matches. Size is stated for part of the rows, as once, few or many counts, or as a class when the clone is expanded.

TRBJ1-1	TRBV29-1	NA	10	many	CSVGGTEAFF	TGCAGCGTTGGAGGCACTGAAGCTTTCTTT
TRBJ2-7	TRBV29-1	NA	12	many	CSVETISYEQYF	TGCAGCGTTGAAACGATCTCCTACGAGCAGTACTTC
TRBJ2-2	TRBV6-5	NA	15	few	CASSYRGRTSRELFF	TGTGCCAGCAGTTACCGGGGTAGAACGTCGCGGGAGCTGTTTTTT
TRBJ1-2	TRBV6-2/TRBV6-3	TRBD1	15	NA	CASNTPGQGGFGYTF	TGTGCCAGCAATACCCCGGGACAGGGTGGTTTTGGCTACACCTTC
TRBJ2-1	TRBV2	NA	13	many	CASSETLGSEQFF	TGTGCCAGCAGTGAAACCCTCGGAAGCGAGCAGTTCTTC
TRBJ2-3	TRBV6-1	TRBD1	16	NA	CASSKTGTGAADTQYF	TGTGCCAGCAGTAAGACCGGGACAGGGGCGGCAGATACGCAGTATTTT
TRBJ2-7	TRBV6-2/TRBV6-3	TRBD2	16	many	CASSYSRLGRVHEQYF	TGTGCCAGCAGTTACTCCCGACTTGGGAGGGTCCACGAGCAGTACTTC
TRBJ2-3	TRBV11-1	NA	17	many	CASSPRRFAGSTDTQYF	TGTGCCAGCAGCCCCCGCCGGTTTGCGGGTTCCACAGATACGCAGTATTTT
TRBJ2-3	TRBV5-1	TRBD2	16	many	CASSFTSGNMADTQYF	TGCGCCAGCAGCTTTACTAGCGGGAATATGGCAGATACGCAGTATTTT
TRBJ2-5	TRBV12-3/TRBV12-4	NA	14	many	CASSPVTVQETQYF	TGTGCCAGCAGTCCCGTGACAGTACAAGAGACCCAGTACTTC
TRBJ1-5	TRBV2	NA	12	many	CASSIQRQPQHF	TGTGCCAGCAGTATCCAGCGTCAGCCCCAGCATTTT